One and the same sample provided the 10 T cell receptor beta chains below, sequenced in a study of shared clonotypes between healthy human individuals. Generated by immunoSEQ multiplex PCR, the TCRdb table keeps only in-frame clones and is missing some. The profile shows about 1 million clones, 70% to 80% of them singletons. Source material: memory CD4+ T cells sorted from blood. Subset meaning: CD45RA-negative fraction. The receptors come from a man between 18 and 35 years old in good health.

The rearrangement joins TRBV6-1 to TRBJ2-7, with D perhaps TRBD2 (5 bases). CDR3 size: 13 residues. Looked up from germline, CDR1 is MNHNS and CDR2 is SASEGT. The germline V and J ends were trimmed by 7 bases and 5 bases, with 15 bases remaining between them. This chain's CDR3 is CASTLAMRDEQYF. The CDR3 nucleotides read TGTGCCAGCACCCTGGCGATGCGGGACGAGCAGTACTTC.

The rearrangement joins TRBV19 to TRBJ1-5; D might be TRBD1 (5 bases). V shed 11 bases and J shed 3 bases, with 11 bases lying between them. Per the germline V gene, CDR1 is LNHDA and CDR2 is SQIVND (reference sequence). This CDR3 has 12 amino acids. CDR3 loop: CAARANNQPQHF. The CDR3, as DNA: TGTGCCGCCAGGGCGAACAATCAGCCCCAGCATTTT.

This clone was seen many times. V and J are TRBV28 and TRBJ2-5, with D possibly called TRBD1 or TRBD2 (5 bases each). In germline, CDR1 is MDHEN, CDR2 SYDVKM. This CDR3 has 15 residues. Trimming removed 6 bases from V and 1 base from J, with 15 bases in between. CDR3 sequence: CASRWGKRFQETQYF. CDR3 DNA: TGTGCCAGCAGGTGGGGGAAAAGATTCCAAGAGACCCAGTACTTC. Full variable domain (missing parts from reference TRBV28 and TRBJ2-5): DVKVTQSSRYLVKRTGEKVFLECVQDMDHENMFWYRQDPGLGLRLIYFSYDVKMKEKGDIPEGYSVSREKKERFSLILESASTNQTSMYLCASRWGKRFQETQYFGPGTRLLVL.

The CDR3 here is CASSIVTLNQPQHF. CDR3 bases: TGTGCCAGTAGTATAGTGACCCTTAATCAGCCCCAGCATTTT. V gene TRBV19 combines with J gene TRBJ1-5, with unresolved D. Trimming shortened V by 1 base and J by 4 bases, and 8 bases separated the two germline ends. Germline loops: CDR1 LNHDA, CDR2 SQIVND (reference sequence). CDR3 length: 14 residues.

A note on this clone: A far larger clone is one nucleotide away, so this likely arose from a read error. The V call is TRBV5-4, the J call TRBJ2-2, with TRBD1 matching 8 bases. V was pared by 4 bases and J by 3 bases, with 2 bases of the junction left unmatched. This CDR3 region has 14 residues. Looked up from germline, CDR1 is SGHNT and CDR2 is YYREEE (reference sequence). CDR3 DNA sequence: TGTGCCAGCAGCCCACAGGGGGACACCGGGGAGCTGTTTTTT. It encodes CASSPQGDTGELFF.

In this sample, this clone turned up a few times. The rearrangement joins TRBV18 to TRBJ1-6; 7 bases match TRBD1. CDR3 size: 15 residues. Per the germline V gene, CDR1 is KGHSH and CDR2 is LQKENI. The V and J ends lost 2 bases and 10 bases, in that order; junction bases with no gene match: 8. Here the CDR3 reads CASSPSAGGKSPLHF. In nucleotides, the CDR3 is TGTGCCAGCTCACCATCGGCAGGGGGGAAGTCACCCCTCCACTTT.

This clone turned up a few times. This chain joins TRBV30 and TRBJ2-4; no reliable D call. CDR3 size: 14 residues. CDR1 and CDR2 from the germline V gene are GTSNPN and SVGIG (reference sequence). The germline V and J ends were trimmed by 0 bases and 4 bases, with 10 bases remaining between them. The CDR3 region is CAWSVLDGKNIQYF. CDR3 in DNA: TGTGCCTGGAGTGTACTGGACGGGAAAAACATTCAGTACTTC.

The chain joins TRBV28 to TRBJ1-2; tentative D call: TRBD1 (5 bases). Per germline, CDR1 MDHEN and CDR2 SYDVKM. V lost 3 bases and J lost 8, with 13 bases in between. CDR3 size: 13 residues. The CDR3 sequence: CASSFGDSGGYTF. The CDR3 region has the DNA TGTGCCAGCAGTTTCGGGGACTCGGGGGGCTACACCTTC.

The chain uses TRBV13 and TRBJ2-1; D perhaps matches TRBD1 (6 bases). Germline CDR1 is PRHDT and CDR2 is FYEKMQ (reference sequence). CDR3 length: 15 residues. The V gene lost 3 bases and the J gene lost 7 bases, with 16 bases spanning the gap. CDR3 nucleotides: TGTGCCAGCAGCTTGGGCCAAGGGGGTTTAAATGAGCAGTTCTTC. Amino acid sequence: CASSLGQGGLNEQFF.

The V gene is TRBV5-4, the J gene TRBJ2-1; 7 bases are shared with TRBD1. The germline CDR1 and CDR2 sequences are SGHNT and YYREEE (reference sequence). The CDR3 consists of 15 residues. Losses at the gene ends were 4 bases for V and 0 bases for J; bases not matched to a gene: 4. The CDR3 loop reads CASSRQGNSYNEQFF. In DNA, the CDR3 is TGTGCCAGCAGCCGACAGGGCAACTCCTACAATGAGCAGTTCTTC.